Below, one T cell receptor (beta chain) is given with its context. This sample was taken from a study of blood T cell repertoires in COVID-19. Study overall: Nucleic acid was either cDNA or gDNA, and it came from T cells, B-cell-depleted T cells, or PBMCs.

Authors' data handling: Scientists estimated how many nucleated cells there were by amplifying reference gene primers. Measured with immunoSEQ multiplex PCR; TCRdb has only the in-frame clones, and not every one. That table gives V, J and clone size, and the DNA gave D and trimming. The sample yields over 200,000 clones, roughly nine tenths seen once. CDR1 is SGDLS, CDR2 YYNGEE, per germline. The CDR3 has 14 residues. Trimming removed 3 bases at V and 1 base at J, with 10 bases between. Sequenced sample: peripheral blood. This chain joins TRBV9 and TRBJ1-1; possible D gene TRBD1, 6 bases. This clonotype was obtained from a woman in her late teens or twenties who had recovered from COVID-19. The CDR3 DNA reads TGTGCCAGCAGCGGACAGGCTTCGAACACTGAAGCTTTCTTT. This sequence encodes CASSGQASNTEAFF.